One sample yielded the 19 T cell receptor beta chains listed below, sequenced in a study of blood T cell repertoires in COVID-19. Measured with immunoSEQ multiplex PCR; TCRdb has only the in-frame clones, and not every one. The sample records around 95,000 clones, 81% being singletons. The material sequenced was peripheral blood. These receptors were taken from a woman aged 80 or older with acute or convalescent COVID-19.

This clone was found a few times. CDR3 sequence: CASSPRTGAYEQYF. CDR3 DNA sequence: TGTGCCAGCAGCCCTCGAACAGGGGCATACGAGCAGTACTTC. V is TRBV5-4 and J is TRBJ2-7; 7 bases align to TRBD1. V shed 4 bases, J shed 4 bases, and the junction held 8 bases outside the gene matches. The length of the CDR3 is 14 residues. Germline V gives CDR1 SGHNT, CDR2 YYREEE (reference sequence).

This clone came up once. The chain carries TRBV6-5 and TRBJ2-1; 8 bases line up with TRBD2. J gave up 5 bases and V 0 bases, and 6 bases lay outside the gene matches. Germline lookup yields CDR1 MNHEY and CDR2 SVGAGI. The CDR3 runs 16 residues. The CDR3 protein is CASSYSYGGANNEQFF. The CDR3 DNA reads TGTGCCAGCAGTTACTCTTACGGGGGGGCGAACAATGAGCAGTTCTTC.

The CDR3 DNA reads as TGTGCCAGCTCACCAAATGGGGGCGGAGGAGAGACCCAGTACTTC. Protein: CASSPNGGGGETQYF. This chain joins TRBV18 and TRBJ2-5, with D perhaps TRBD1 (6 bases). Per germline, CDR1 KGHSH and CDR2 LQKENI. This CDR3 has 15 residues. V lost 2 bases and J lost 4, with 14 bases in between.

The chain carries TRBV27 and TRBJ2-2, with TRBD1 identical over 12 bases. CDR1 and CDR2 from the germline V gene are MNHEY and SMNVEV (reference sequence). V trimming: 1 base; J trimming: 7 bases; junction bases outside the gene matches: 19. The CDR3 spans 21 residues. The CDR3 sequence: CASSLWSWMNGGTGGGGELFF. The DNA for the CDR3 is TGTGCCAGCAGTTTATGGTCGTGGATGAACGGAGGGACAGGGGGCGGCGGGGAGCTGTTTTTT.

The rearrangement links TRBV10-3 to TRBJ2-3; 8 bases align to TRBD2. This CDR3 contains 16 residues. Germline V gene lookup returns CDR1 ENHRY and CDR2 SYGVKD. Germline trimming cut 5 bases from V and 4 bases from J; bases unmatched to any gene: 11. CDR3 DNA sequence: TGTGCCATCAGTTGGGGCGGGGCGGGGGGAGCAGATACGCAGTATTTT. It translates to CAISWGGAGGADTQYF.

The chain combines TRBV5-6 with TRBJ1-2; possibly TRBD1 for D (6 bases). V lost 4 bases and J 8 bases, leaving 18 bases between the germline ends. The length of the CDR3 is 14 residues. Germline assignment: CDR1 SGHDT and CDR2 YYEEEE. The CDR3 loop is CASSPPRQEGGYTF. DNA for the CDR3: TGTGCCAGCAGCCCGCCCCGACAGGAAGGAGGCTACACCTTC.

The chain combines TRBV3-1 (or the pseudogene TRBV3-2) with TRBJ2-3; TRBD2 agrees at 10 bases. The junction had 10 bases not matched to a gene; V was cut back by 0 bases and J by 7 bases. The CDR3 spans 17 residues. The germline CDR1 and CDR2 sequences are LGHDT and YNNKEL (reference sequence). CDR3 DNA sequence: TGTGCCAGCAGCCAAGATATGGAAAGCGGGGGGGCATATACGCAGTATTTT. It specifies CASSQDMESGGAYTQYF.

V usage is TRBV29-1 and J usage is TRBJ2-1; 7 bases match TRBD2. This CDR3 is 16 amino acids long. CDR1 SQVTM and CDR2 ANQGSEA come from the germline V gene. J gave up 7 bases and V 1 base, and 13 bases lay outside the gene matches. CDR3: CSVEVAYRPGGNEQFF. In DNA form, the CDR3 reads TGCAGCGTTGAAGTAGCCTACCGTCCCGGGGGGAATGAGCAGTTCTTC.

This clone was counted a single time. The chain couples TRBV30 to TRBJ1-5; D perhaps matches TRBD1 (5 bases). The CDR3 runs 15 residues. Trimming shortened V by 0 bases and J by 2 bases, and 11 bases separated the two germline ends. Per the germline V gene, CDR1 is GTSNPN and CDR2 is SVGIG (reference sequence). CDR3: CAWSVGGSGNQPQHF. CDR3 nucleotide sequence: TGTGCCTGGAGTGTCGGGGGGTCGGGCAATCAGCCCCAGCATTTT. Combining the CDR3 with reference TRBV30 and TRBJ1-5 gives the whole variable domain SQTIHQWPATLVQPVGSPLSLECTVEGTSNPNLYWYRQAAGRGLQLLFYSVGIGQISSEVPQNLSASRPQDRQFILSSKKLLLSDSGFYLCAWSVGGSGNQPQHFGDGTRLSIL.

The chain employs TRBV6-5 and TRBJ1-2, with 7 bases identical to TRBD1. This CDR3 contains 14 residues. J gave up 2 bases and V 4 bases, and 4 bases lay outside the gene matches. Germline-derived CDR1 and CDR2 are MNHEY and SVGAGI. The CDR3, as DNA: TGTGCCAGCAGTTCCTTGGGACAGAACTATGGCTACACCTTC. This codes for CASSSLGQNYGYTF.

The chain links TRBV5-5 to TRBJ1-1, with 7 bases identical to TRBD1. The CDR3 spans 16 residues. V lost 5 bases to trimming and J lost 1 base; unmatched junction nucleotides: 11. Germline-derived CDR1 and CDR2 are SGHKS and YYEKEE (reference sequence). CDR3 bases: TGTGCCAGCAGTTCCACCCCGGGACAGCCGAACACTGAAGCTTTCTTT. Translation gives CASSSTPGQPNTEAFF.

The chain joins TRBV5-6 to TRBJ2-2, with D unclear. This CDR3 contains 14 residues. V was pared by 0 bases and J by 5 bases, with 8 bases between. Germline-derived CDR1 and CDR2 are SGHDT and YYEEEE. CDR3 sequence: CASSLDRVTGELFF. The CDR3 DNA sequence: TGTGCCAGCAGCTTGGATCGGGTGACCGGGGAGCTGTTTTTT. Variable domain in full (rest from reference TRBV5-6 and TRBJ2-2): DAGVTQSPTHLIKTRGQQVTLRCSPKSGHDTVSWYQQALGQGPQFIFQYYEEEERQRGNFPDRFSGHQFPNYSSELNVNALLLGDSALYLCASSLDRVTGELFFGEGSRLTVL.

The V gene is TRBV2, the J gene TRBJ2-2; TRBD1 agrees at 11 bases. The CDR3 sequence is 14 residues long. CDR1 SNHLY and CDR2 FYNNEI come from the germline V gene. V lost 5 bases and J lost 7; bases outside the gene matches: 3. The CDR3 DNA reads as TGTGCCAGCAGTCAGGGACAGGGGGTCGGGGAGCTGTTTTTT. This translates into CASSQGQGVGELFF.

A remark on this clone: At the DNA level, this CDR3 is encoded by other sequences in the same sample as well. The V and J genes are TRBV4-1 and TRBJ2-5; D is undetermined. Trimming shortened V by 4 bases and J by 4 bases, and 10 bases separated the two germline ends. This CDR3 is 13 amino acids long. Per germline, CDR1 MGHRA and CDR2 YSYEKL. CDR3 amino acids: CASSRLEVETQYF. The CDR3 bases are TGCGCCAGCAGCCGGCTAGAAGTAGAGACCCAGTACTTC.

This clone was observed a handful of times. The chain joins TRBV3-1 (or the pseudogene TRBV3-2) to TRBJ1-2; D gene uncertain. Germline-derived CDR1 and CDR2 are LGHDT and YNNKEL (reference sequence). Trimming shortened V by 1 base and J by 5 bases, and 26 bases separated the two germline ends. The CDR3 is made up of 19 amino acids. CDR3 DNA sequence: TGTGCCAGCAGCCAAGGAGGATTTGATGCGAACTCATCCCCTTATGGCTACACCTTC. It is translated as CASSQGGFDANSSPYGYTF.

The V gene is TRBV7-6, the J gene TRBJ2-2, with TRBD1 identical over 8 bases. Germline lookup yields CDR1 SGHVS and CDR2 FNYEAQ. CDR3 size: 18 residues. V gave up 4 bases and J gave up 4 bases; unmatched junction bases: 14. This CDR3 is CASSSEPGTGLSTGELFF. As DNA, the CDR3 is TGTGCCAGCAGCTCAGAGCCCGGGACAGGTCTTTCCACCGGGGAGCTGTTTTTT.

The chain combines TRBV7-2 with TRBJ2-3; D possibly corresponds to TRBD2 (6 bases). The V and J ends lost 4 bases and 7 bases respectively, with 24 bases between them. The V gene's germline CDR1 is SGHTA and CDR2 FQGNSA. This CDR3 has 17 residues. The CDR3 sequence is CASSSIAVIKRGHTQYF. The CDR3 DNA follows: TGTGCCAGCAGCTCTATAGCGGTTATTAAAAGGGGACATACGCAGTATTTT.

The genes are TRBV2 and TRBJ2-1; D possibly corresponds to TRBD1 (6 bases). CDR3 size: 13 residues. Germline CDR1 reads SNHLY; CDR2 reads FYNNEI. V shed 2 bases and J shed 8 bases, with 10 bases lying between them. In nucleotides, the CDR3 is TGTGCCAGCAGTGAATGGGGGCTACATGAGCAGTTCTTC. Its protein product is CASSEWGLHEQFF.

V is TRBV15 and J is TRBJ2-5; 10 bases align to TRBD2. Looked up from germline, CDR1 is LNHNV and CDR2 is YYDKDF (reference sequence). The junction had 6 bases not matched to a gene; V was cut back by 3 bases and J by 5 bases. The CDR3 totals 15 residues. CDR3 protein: CATSRVAGGTETQYF. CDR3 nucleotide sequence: TGTGCCACCAGCAGGGTAGCGGGGGGCACGGAGACCCAGTACTTC.